Presented here are 2 T cell receptor beta chains from one specimen sequenced in a study of OX40 agonist ivuxolimab in advanced cancers. Profiled with immunoSEQ multiplex PCR; TCRdb holds only in-frame clones, not every one. The sample consists of over 55,000 clones, roughly nine tenths of them appearing once. Sequencing was performed on CD4+ or CD8+ T cells sorted from blood, taken in a trial of the OX40 agonist ivuxolimab. These receptor sequences come from an adult with an advanced solid tumor such as melanoma, head and neck, liver or kidney cancer.

This clone appeared a single time. This CDR3 is CASSRTRGVDTEAFF. Written as DNA, the CDR3 is TGTGCCAGTAGCAGAACCCGGGGGGTGGACACTGAAGCTTTCTTT. This chain uses TRBV19 with TRBJ1-1, with a possible D match to TRBD1 (5 bases). Per germline, CDR1 LNHDA and CDR2 SQIVND (reference sequence). Deletions cut 6 bases from V and 3 bases from J, with 17 bases between. This CDR3 has 15 amino acids.

This sequence joins TRBV30 and TRBJ1-2, with a tentative D call TRBD1 (6 bases). CDR1 GTSNPN and CDR2 SVGIG come from the germline V gene (reference sequence). Trimming left V 4 bases short and J 6 bases short, with 12 bases between. The CDR3 has 12 residues. The CDR3 region is CAWTPGAHGYTF. As DNA, the CDR3 is TGTGCCTGGACACCGGGGGCTCATGGCTACACCTTC. Together with reference TRBV30 and TRBJ1-2, the CDR3 gives the full variable domain: SQTIHQWPATLVQPVGSPLSLECTVEGTSNPNLYWYRQAAGRGLQLLFYSVGIGQISSEVPQNLSASRPQDRQFILSSKKLLLSDSGFYLCAWTPGAHGYTFGSGTRLTVV.